What follows describes a single T cell receptor (beta chain). What it binds is not known. Total RNA (roughly 550 ng) served as template for TCR beta cDNA synthesis primed by a constant-region primer. Slightly modified ARM-PCR served as the procedure for the TCR beta libraries. These libraries came from three rounds of nested multiplex PCR. Both of the initial two PCR rounds ran for approximately 11 cycles and employed TRBV1-TRBV30 forward primers alongside a C-beta reverse primer. MiXCR was run by TCRdb on the multiplex PCR reads, yielding one entry per CDR3 protein. The sample shows 310,000 or so distinct CDR3 sequences, 65% of them seen only once. This entry belongs to a study of tumor-infiltrating lymphocytes in primary liver carcinoma. The ends lost 3 bases at V and 1 base at J; junction bases unmatched: 2. Per the germline V gene, CDR1 is SGHNT and CDR2 is YYREEE (reference sequence). CDR3 length: 14 amino acids.

The blood RNA (from unsorted whole blood) was obtained, and germline DNA was also extracted. Findings and limits, study-wide: When set against blood, tumors had a significantly higher top-250-clone fraction (p = 0.039).

The chain couples TRBV5-4 to TRBJ2-5; TRBD1 matches at 8 bases. The clonotype comes from a man in his forties with primary liver carcinoma and hepatitis B virus infection. Material: peripheral blood. CDR3 in DNA: TGTGCCAGCAGCTCCAGGGGGCCCCAAGAGACCCAGTACTTC. Translating it yields CASSSRGPQETQYF.